A selection of T cell receptor beta chains follows, all from one sample in a study of blood T cell repertoires in COVID-19. TCRdb keeps only in-frame clones here, not all; method: immunoSEQ multiplex PCR. The table has about 250,000 clones, 70% to 90% seen once. What was sequenced was peripheral blood. These receptors originate from a man aged 50 to 59 with active or convalescent COVID-19. Each CDR3 is given without its conserved first and last residue.

>TRBV6-5|TRBJ2-7
ASSSTDEQY
>TRBV18|TRBJ1-4
ASSPTATGGEKLF
>TRBV24-1|TRBJ2-3
ATSGSVTHTQY
>TRBV5-1|TRBJ2-7
ASSLQLTSGRAHSYEQY
>TRBV20-1|TRBJ1-4
RKQGVKKLF
>TRBV6-5|TRBJ2-1
ASRTGSRVNEQF
>TRBV6-5|TRBJ2-2
AIQTGQSNTGELF
>TRBV6-1|TRBJ1-5
ASSDRDRGYNQPQH
>TRBV4-2|TRBJ1-2
ASSHQDRGDGYT
>TRBV6-5|TRBJ2-7
ASRDTPREQY
>TRBV19|TRBJ2-7
ASSMGVAGGPYEQY
>TRBV5-1|TRBJ1-1
ASSSQTGAYTEAF
>TRBV3-1/TRBV3-2|TRBJ1-2
ASSHHNLGDNYGYT
>TRBV5-1|TRBJ2-1
ASSSVQITYNEQF
>TRBV28|TRBJ2-3
ASSRLAGGTDTQY
>TRBV7-2|TRBJ1-3
ASSPRQPSSGNTIY
>TRBV5-6|TRBJ2-1
ASSWQGLNEQF
>TRBV13|TRBJ2-4
ASSLGLQGDIQY
>TRBV30|TRBJ2-3
AWKGGRVTDTQY
>TRBV9|TRBJ1-3
ASRPTGTEGNTIY
>TRBV11-2|TRBJ2-1
ASTLLPGTGNNEQF
>TRBV4-1|TRBJ1-6
ASNAGSSDNSPLH